This T cell receptor beta chain was found in a study of T cells expressing NK-cell markers. General study results and limits: Whether expanded NKG2C+ T cell clones were HCMV specific stayed uncertain. The study found dominant NKG2C+ clonotypes at about 1.0-8% of CD8+ T cells in six donors.

TCRdb reprocessed the 5' RACE reads, with one entry per CDR3 protein and no DNA. This sample's table has about 460,000 distinct CDR3 sequences. About this clonotype: As yet, its antigen is unknown.

The sequencing sample was made of blood T cells: a sorted CD56 or NKG2C T cell subset, CD4+ or CD8+ T cells, or bulk PBMC T cells (not recorded which). This receptor was taken from a woman aged 45-59 years in good health.

CDR3 sequence reads: CASSLGSFRGLFTDTQYF. The rearrangement joins TRBV7-8 to TRBJ2-3; TCRdb gives TRBD2 as the D gene, but with no DNA this cannot be confirmed. This CDR3 has 18 residues. Germline V gives CDR1 SGHVS, CDR2 FQNEAQ.